The 2 T cell receptor beta chains in this list originate from one sample, sequenced in a study of T cell responses to AZD1222 COVID-19 vaccine. Repertoires were generated with immunoSEQ multiplex PCR, while TCRdb's copy carries only in-frame clones and drops some. The data contain under 200,000 clones, just over 90% of them seen just once; the ten biggest clones take up roughly 1.6%. The sequences come from peripheral blood, collected on day 0 of AZD1222 vaccination. These receptors came from an adult in good health.

The chain has TRBV2 and TRBJ2-7; D gene uncertain. Germline lookup yields CDR1 SNHLY and CDR2 FYNNEI. The germline V and J ends were trimmed by 4 bases and 6 bases, with 10 bases remaining between them. The CDR3 contains 12 residues. The CDR3 coding sequence is TGTGCCAGCAGTGTATTAGTAATCGAGCAGTACTTC. This gives the protein CASSVLVIEQYF.

The chain carries TRBV24-1 and TRBJ1-1; perhaps TRBD1 as D (6 bases). Germline-derived CDR1 and CDR2 are KGHDR and SFDVKD. The ends were cut back, 0 bases at V and 2 bases at J, with 9 bases in the middle. CDR3 size: 15 residues. The chain's CDR3 is CATSDLWGANTEAFF. The CDR3 region has the DNA TGTGCCACCAGTGATTTGTGGGGGGCTAACACTGAAGCTTTCTTT.